This T cell receptor (beta chain) was profiled in a study of control samples from healthy donors and cancer patients. Assay: immunoSEQ multiplex PCR; the TCRdb copy retains only in-frame clones and omits some. The sample gives some 130,000 clones, approximately 90% of which show up once; about 2.5% is in the top ten. The CDR3 is made up of 14 amino acids. V lost 0 bases, J lost 8 bases, and 11 bases lay in between. Germline-derived CDR1 and CDR2 are ENHRY and SYGVKD. The clonotype was recovered from a man aged 35 to 55 in good health. The chain couples TRBV10-3 to TRBJ2-1; D unresolved. Sequencing was performed on blood. The CDR3 nucleotides are TGTGCCATCAGTGAGTCCTCGGTTTCCTATGAGCAGTTCTTC. This gives the protein CAISESSVSYEQFF.